Listed here are 4 T cell receptor beta chains from one sample, sequenced in a study of blood T cell repertoires in COVID-19 (TCRdb year 2020). Libraries were built with the immunoSEQ multiplex PCR assay. Here the immuneACCESS table is served through TCRdb, limited to in-frame sequences with V and J called. Missing clones are a known gap in these copies; in checked studies unresolved V genes cover under half, and the rest lacks a known reason. A total of 150,000 or so clones appear in this sample, about 90% of them only once. Over 0.45% of the sample goes to the ten largest clones. What was sequenced was peripheral blood. Every receptor here comes from a man between 45 and 60 years old with acute or convalescent COVID-19.

The chain carries TRBV19 and TRBJ2-3; TRBD1 matches at 7 bases. The CDR3 is made up of 14 amino acids. Germline V gene data show CDR1 as LNHDA and CDR2 as SQIVND (reference sequence). V shed 4 bases and J 2 bases; nucleotides not matched to a gene: 3. The chain's CDR3 is CASSNRGYTDTQYF. In DNA form, the CDR3 reads TGTGCCAGTAGTAACAGGGGTTACACAGATACGCAGTATTTT.

The chain has TRBV19 and TRBJ1-6, with D hard to call. Germline loops: CDR1 LNHDA, CDR2 SQIVND (reference sequence). The CDR3 sequence is 14 residues long. Trimming pared 7 bases from V and 4 bases from J, leaving 11 bases between. Here the CDR3 reads CASTGGRYNSPLHF. DNA of the CDR3: TGTGCCAGTACCGGAGGCAGATATAATTCACCCCTCCACTTT. The entire variable domain, with the rest obtained from reference TRBV19 and TRBJ1-6, is as follows: DGGITQSPKYLFRKEGQNVTLSCEQNLNHDAMYWYRQDPGQGLRLIYYSQIVNDFQKGDIAEGYSVSREKKESFPLTVTSAQKNPTAFYLCASTGGRYNSPLHFGNGTRLTVT.

The chain is built from TRBV7-6 and TRBJ1-3; TRBD1 might be the D (6 bases). The CDR3 spans 16 residues. The V end lost 5 bases, the J end lost 1 base, and 15 bases lay between the germline ends. CDR1 and CDR2 (germline): SGHVS, FNYEAQ. CDR3 nucleotides: TGTGCCAGCAGCCTAGGACAGAGGTCTTCTGGAAACACCATATATTTT. This sequence encodes CASSLGQRSSGNTIYF.

This clone was recorded a few times. This chain uses TRBV28 with TRBJ1-5; D remains unclear. From germline, CDR1 is MDHEN and CDR2 SYDVKM. CDR3 length equals 14 residues. V was trimmed by 4 bases and J by 1 base, leaving 8 bases between them. CDR3 in amino acids: CASSYSRSNQPQHF. The CDR3 region has the DNA TGTGCCAGCAGTTACAGCAGGAGCAATCAGCCCCAGCATTTT.